These T cell receptor beta chains were read from a single sample in a study of OX40 agonist ivuxolimab in advanced cancers. The table came from immunoSEQ multiplex PCR; TCRdb's copy has only in-frame clones and leaves some out. The sample yields 70,000 to 80,000 clones, 81% seen once. The starting material was CD4+ or CD8+ T cells sorted from blood, obtained in a trial of the OX40 agonist ivuxolimab. The receptor source for this set is an adult with an advanced solid tumor such as melanoma, head and neck, liver or kidney cancer. Each CDR3 is given with its conserved first and last residue. The D gene is left open where the match is weak. Some rows have no size entry. The others give once, few or many, or a class for an expanded clone.

CDR3 DNA: TGTGCCAGCAGCTACGGGACAGTAGAGCAGTACTTC; CDR3 protein: CASSYGTVEQYF; V gene: TRBV7-9; D gene: TRBD1; J gene: TRBJ2-7; clone size: -
CDR3 DNA: TGTGCCCTCGGCGGGAGCAGCTCCTACAATGAGCAGTTCTTC; CDR3 protein: CALGGSSSYNEQFF; V gene: TRBV6-1; D gene: TRBD2; J gene: TRBJ2-1; clone size: -
CDR3 DNA: TGTGCCAGCAGTTGGGCGCTAGCGGGAGTAGGCAATGAGCAGTTCTTC; CDR3 protein: CASSWALAGVGNEQFF; V gene: TRBV2; D gene: TRBD2; J gene: TRBJ2-1; clone size: -
CDR3 DNA: TGTGCCAGCAGCTTAGATGGCGGATACACAGATACGCAGTATTTT; CDR3 protein: CASSLDGGYTDTQYF; V gene: TRBV11-2; D gene: -; J gene: TRBJ2-3; clone size: -
CDR3 DNA: TGTGCCAGCAGTGAATCTATGGCTTCCGGCTACACCTTC; CDR3 protein: CASSESMASGYTF; V gene: TRBV6-1; D gene: -; J gene: TRBJ1-2; clone size: -
CDR3 DNA: TGTGCCTGGAATGACGTGGTGGAAGGCTACACCTTC; CDR3 protein: CAWNDVVEGYTF; V gene: TRBV30; D gene: -; J gene: TRBJ1-2; clone size: -
CDR3 DNA: TGTGCCAGCAGTTTACAGGGAAATCAGCCCCAGCATTTT; CDR3 protein: CASSLQGNQPQHF; V gene: TRBV5-5; D gene: -; J gene: TRBJ1-5; clone size: -
CDR3 DNA: TGCGCCAGCAGCCCGGGGGTGGGTAGGACAGATACGCAGTATTTT; CDR3 protein: CASSPGVGRTDTQYF; V gene: TRBV5-1; D gene: -; J gene: TRBJ2-3; clone size: -
CDR3 DNA: TGTGCCAGCAGCCTCATAGTCGTGGGCTATGGCTACACCTTC; CDR3 protein: CASSLIVVGYGYTF; V gene: TRBV7-9; D gene: -; J gene: TRBJ1-2; clone size: -
CDR3 DNA: TGTGCCAGCAGCTTTGGACACGAAAGCACAGATACGCAGTATTTT; CDR3 protein: CASSFGHESTDTQYF; V gene: TRBV7-9; D gene: -; J gene: TRBJ2-3; clone size: few
CDR3 DNA: TGTGCCAGCAGCTTCAACCAGGGGGGCAATCAGCCCCAGCATTTT; CDR3 protein: CASSFNQGGNQPQHF; V gene: TRBV16; D gene: TRBD1; J gene: TRBJ1-5; clone size: -
CDR3 DNA: TGTGCCAGCAGCTTAACCGGGACAGGTGAAAAACTGTTTTTT; CDR3 protein: CASSLTGTGEKLFF; V gene: TRBV11-3; D gene: TRBD1; J gene: TRBJ1-4; clone size: -
CDR3 DNA: TGTGCCAGCAGTTTATACCCCAGCACCACCGGGGAGCTGTTTTTT; CDR3 protein: CASSLYPSTTGELFF; V gene: TRBV27; D gene: -; J gene: TRBJ2-2; clone size: -
CDR3 DNA: TGTGCCACCAGCAGCGAATTGGGGGGGAGTGAGACCCAGTACTTC; CDR3 protein: CATSSELGGSETQYF; V gene: TRBV15; D gene: TRBD2; J gene: TRBJ2-5; clone size: -
CDR3 DNA: TGTGCCAGCTACCCGAACGGGAGGGGAAATCAGCCCCAGCATTTT; CDR3 protein: CASYPNGRGNQPQHF; V gene: TRBV6-1; D gene: -; J gene: TRBJ1-5; clone size: -
CDR3 DNA: TGTGCCAGCAGAGGGACTAGCGGGGGGAGTCCCTACGAGCAGTACTTC; CDR3 protein: CASRGTSGGSPYEQYF; V gene: TRBV11-1; D gene: TRBD2; J gene: TRBJ2-7; clone size: -
CDR3 DNA: TGTGCCTGGAGCGACAGGTTTGAGCAGTTCTTC; CDR3 protein: CAWSDRFEQFF; V gene: TRBV30; D gene: -; J gene: TRBJ2-1; clone size: -
CDR3 DNA: TGTGCCAGCAGCTTAGGGGTAGACACTGAAGCTTTCTTT; CDR3 protein: CASSLGVDTEAFF; V gene: TRBV7-2; D gene: -; J gene: TRBJ1-1; clone size: -
CDR3 DNA: TGTGCCAGCAGCCCGGGACGGAGCACAGATACGCAGTATTTT; CDR3 protein: CASSPGRSTDTQYF; V gene: TRBV7-2; D gene: -; J gene: TRBJ2-3; clone size: few
CDR3 DNA: TGTGCCAGCAGCTTAGTGACCTTGAACACTGAAGCTTTCTTT; CDR3 protein: CASSLVTLNTEAFF; V gene: TRBV7-9; D gene: -; J gene: TRBJ1-1; clone size: -
CDR3 DNA: TGCGCCAGCAGCCACCTCTTGCGGCGGACAAGAGAAGATACGCAGTATTTT; CDR3 protein: CASSHLLRRTREDTQYF; V gene: TRBV4-1; D gene: -; J gene: TRBJ2-3; clone size: -
CDR3 DNA: TGTGCCACCAGCAGAGATCCCGGCAGCCCTGGACCCCAGCATTTT; CDR3 protein: CATSRDPGSPGPQHF; V gene: TRBV15; D gene: -; J gene: TRBJ1-5; clone size: -
CDR3 DNA: TGCGCCAGCAGCCAAGAACACAGTAGCACAGATACGCAGTATTTT; CDR3 protein: CASSQEHSSTDTQYF; V gene: TRBV4-1; D gene: -; J gene: TRBJ2-3; clone size: -
CDR3 DNA: TGTGCCAGTAGGGGGGGGGCCGCCTACGAGCAGTACTTC; CDR3 protein: CASRGGAAYEQYF; V gene: TRBV19; D gene: -; J gene: TRBJ2-7; clone size: -
CDR3 DNA: TGTGCCAGCAGCCAGGGGCCCCTAGCGGACCTCTACGAGCAGTACTTC; CDR3 protein: CASSQGPLADLYEQYF; V gene: TRBV4-2; D gene: TRBD2; J gene: TRBJ2-7; clone size: -
CDR3 DNA: TGTGCCAGCAACCGTGGGACGGATGTTTATGGCTACACCTTC; CDR3 protein: CASNRGTDVYGYTF; V gene: TRBV6-1; D gene: -; J gene: TRBJ1-2; clone size: -
CDR3 DNA: TGTGCCAGCAGTGAATTAGGGGATTCTGGGGATGGCAATCAGCCCCAGCATTTT; CDR3 protein: CASSELGDSGDGNQPQHF; V gene: TRBV25-1; D gene: -; J gene: TRBJ1-5; clone size: -
CDR3 DNA: TGTGCCAGCTTACCCGACTGGAGTACTGAGCAGTTCTTC; CDR3 protein: CASLPDWSTEQFF; V gene: TRBV7-9; D gene: -; J gene: TRBJ2-1; clone size: -
CDR3 DNA: TGTGCCAGTAGTATAGGGTCCACCGGGGAGCTGTTTTTT; CDR3 protein: CASSIGSTGELFF; V gene: TRBV19; D gene: -; J gene: TRBJ2-2; clone size: -
CDR3 DNA: TGCGCCAGCAACCCCCTTGAGCAGGGGGCCTACGAGCAGTACTTC; CDR3 protein: CASNPLEQGAYEQYF; V gene: TRBV5-1; D gene: TRBD1; J gene: TRBJ2-7; clone size: -
CDR3 DNA: TGTGCCAGCAGTGACAGGATCGTGATGTATGAGCAGTTCTTC; CDR3 protein: CASSDRIVMYEQFF; V gene: TRBV2; D gene: -; J gene: TRBJ2-1; clone size: -
CDR3 DNA: TGTGCCAGCAGTGAAACCCCGGGGGGGGGAAACTATGGCTACACCTTC; CDR3 protein: CASSETPGGGNYGYTF; V gene: TRBV6-1; D gene: -; J gene: TRBJ1-2; clone size: medium-sized
CDR3 DNA: TGTGCCAGCAGAGAACAGCCTGCTGAAGGGGGCTACACCTTC; CDR3 protein: CASREQPAEGGYTF; V gene: TRBV7-3; D gene: -; J gene: TRBJ1-2; clone size: few